Here is one T cell receptor beta chain with its context. Its antigen is unknown. The sample originates from a study of shared clonotypes between healthy human individuals. Overall study results and limits: The diversity represented, both genetic and in exposure history, was limited by few donors.

Each sorted subset replicate got 200 ng genomic DNA, roughly 33,000 genomes. The table came from immunoSEQ multiplex PCR; TCRdb's copy has only in-frame clones and leaves some out. The sample carries roughly 2.5 million clones, around nine tenths recorded once. The V gene's germline CDR1 is SNHLY and CDR2 FYNNEI. The CDR3 is 11 amino acids. The ends were cut back, 4 bases at V and 12 bases at J, with 10 bases in the middle. This chain links TRBV2 with TRBJ2-1; D call uncertain. This sequence was found in a young man in good health. What was sequenced was naive CD4+ T cells sorted from blood. The subset here: CD45RA+ positively selected. The CDR3 sequence: CASSADPWQFF. Written as DNA, the CDR3 is TGTGCCAGCAGTGCTGACCCCTGGCAGTTCTTC.